This T cell receptor beta chain stems from a study of cytomegalovirus exposure and HLA in healthy donors. General observations from the study: In the analysis, some V segments, TRBV6-2 and TRBV6-3 included, were excluded as indistinguishable.

Germline CDR1 is SQVTM and CDR2 is ANQGSEA. The ends lost 7 bases at V and 7 bases at J; junction bases unmatched: 8. The CDR3 is 14 amino acids. This clone was counted a few times. Its antigen is not known. The study ran its PCR with 60 Vbeta and 13 Jbeta primers. The protocol was immunoSEQ multiplex PCR, while the TCRdb copy is restricted to in-frame clones and leaves out a portion. Of roughly 100,000 clones detected, roughly 13% appear once; the ten largest clones hold 15% to 20%. This TCR came from a man aged 40-49 years in good health and CMV-seropositive. The chain links TRBV29-1 to TRBJ2-1; 12 bases fit TRBD2. The sequencing sample was made of PBMCs. The CDR3 loop reads CSGRLAGGPNEQFF. The CDR3 nucleotides are TGCAGCGGGCGTCTAGCGGGAGGGCCGAATGAGCAGTTCTTC.